Detailed here is one TCR beta chain. The antigen is not known. Germline CDR1 SGHTA, CDR2 FQGTGA. The CDR3 has 13 amino acids. Trimming stripped 4 bases from V and 5 bases from J, with 11 bases between. The record originates from a study of identifying expanded T cells in peripheral blood. Overall study findings and caveats: Technical replicates showed around 1.3 changed clones; around 2 weeks roughly 18; four weeks 19.

Data came from immunoSEQ multiplex PCR; TCRdb stores just in-frame clones and leaves some out. The table lists some 100,000 clones, over 70% of them singletons. Sequenced input: blood. This clonotype was obtained from a person between 18 and 69 years old in good health. V and J are TRBV7-3 and TRBJ2-5; no clear D. CDR3 in DNA: TGTGCCAGCAGCTCAGCTCCGACGGAGACCCAGTACTTC. Translation gives CASSSAPTETQYF.